This T cell receptor (beta chain) is drawn from a study of cytomegalovirus exposure and HLA in healthy donors. Study outcomes and limitations: Other equally common chains were less clonally expanded than HLA-associated TCR beta chains, a later analysis showed.

The germline gives CDR1 GTSNPN, CDR2 SVGIG (reference sequence). The ends lost 3 bases at V and 8 bases at J; junction bases unmatched: 5. The CDR3 has 12 residues. PCR was performed using 60 Vbeta and 13 Jbeta primers. The method was immunoSEQ multiplex PCR; TCRdb's version includes in-frame clones alone and lacks a portion of them. This sample has approximately 100,000 clones, with around 75% found just once. With respect to this clone: As yet, its antigen is unknown.

The specimen sequenced was PBMCs. The sequence was collected from a male donor in good health and CMV-seropositive. This chain uses TRBV30 with TRBJ1-2, with TRBD1 matching 8 bases. The CDR3 region has the DNA TGTGCCTGGAGCCCAGGGGGCATGGGCTACACCTTC. Encoded protein: CAWSPGGMGYTF.